This T cell receptor (beta chain) was documented in a study of vaccination effects on CD4 cells after COVID-19. Regarding the study as a whole: Late post-vaccination, clones induced by infection and those induced by vaccine underwent marked clonal contraction. There were few convalescent patients in the study and no early post-infection timepoints.

Details on this clone: Its antigen is currently unknown.

Within the ViraFEST assay, antigen-specific CD4+ T cells underwent expansion with viral peptide pools prior to sequencing. A 10-day culture period preceded the isolation of CD4+ T cells. Vaccine recipients had no previous SARS-CoV-2 infection; their nucleocapsid antibodies were negative. In culture with approximately 10 IU/ml IL-2 and around 10 ug/ml peptides, PBMC were grown at around 1.8 million per well. Both day 3 and day 7 saw half the medium replaced with IL-2 medium. CDR1 is PRHDT and CDR2 is FYEKMQ in the germline V gene (reference sequence). CDR3 length equals 14 residues. Trimming cost V 4 bases and J 6 bases; bases outside gene matches: 6. TCRdb's table, derived via immunoSEQ multiplex PCR, lists solely in-frame clones and lacks some. Of nearly 35,000 clones listed, around 78% are singletons.

The J gene is TRBJ1-1, the V gene TRBV13, with 9 bases matching TRBD1. The receptor's source is a human donor who received a COVID-19 vaccine. This sample comprised CD4+ T cells from PBMCs cultured with HCoV-OC43 spike peptides, obtained before COVID-19 vaccination. Subset in this sample: HCoV-OC43 spike overlapping peptide pool stimulation. CDR3 residues: CASSSPQGAPEAFF. The CDR3 region has the DNA TGTGCCAGCAGCTCACCACAGGGGGCCCCTGAAGCTTTCTTT.